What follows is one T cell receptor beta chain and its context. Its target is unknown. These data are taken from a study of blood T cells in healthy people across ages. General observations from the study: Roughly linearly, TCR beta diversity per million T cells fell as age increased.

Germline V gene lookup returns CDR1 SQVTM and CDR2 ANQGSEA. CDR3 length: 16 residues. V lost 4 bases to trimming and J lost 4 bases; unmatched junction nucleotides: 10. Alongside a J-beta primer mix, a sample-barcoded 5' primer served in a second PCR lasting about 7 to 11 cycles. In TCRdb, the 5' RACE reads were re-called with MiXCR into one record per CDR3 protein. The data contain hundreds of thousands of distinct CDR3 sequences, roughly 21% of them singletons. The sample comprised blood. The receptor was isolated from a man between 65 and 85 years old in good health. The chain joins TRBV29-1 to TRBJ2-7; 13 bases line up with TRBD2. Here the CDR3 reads CSVGAVPGLAGYEQYF. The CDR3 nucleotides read TGCAGCGTTGGAGCCGTACCGGGACTAGCGGGATACGAGCAGTACTTC.